Sequencing of this TCR beta chain was carried out in a study of shared clonotypes between healthy human individuals (TCRdb year 2020). As for the study more broadly: The cohort included three men and a couple of women between 18 and 49 years of age. For each donor, CD4 naive and CD4 memory were each given three plates, CD8 naive was given two plates, and CD8 memory was given one plate. Blood TCR repertoires of five healthy adults were deeply sequenced to estimate repertoire size and the extent of clonotype sharing between individuals. To increase sequencing depth and limit assay-specific biases, different laboratories used diverse techniques to prepare libraries and sequence TCR repertoires. Per donor, leukapheresis produced somewhere between about 0.94 and 10 billion PBMCs.

Using the deep immunoSEQ assay, TCR CDR3 regions were amplified from genomic DNA by multiplex PCR. For each cell subset, the extracted genomic DNA was distributed evenly across all wells of several immunoSEQ 96-well plates, and each plate served as one replicate. Each replicate PCR for sorted subsets received about 180 ng genomic DNA, equal to 28,000 or so T cell genomes. The purified libraries were quantified using a Qubit 3.0 fluorometer, sized with a Bioanalyzer 2100, and then quantified again using the KAPA Library Quantification kit. A separate single-read 150-cycle Illumina NextSeq 550 flow cell was used to sequence each immunoSEQ 96-well plate. As for the authors' bioinformatics: Because only junctional sequences without quality scores were contained in the immunoSEQ output, filtering matching that applied to full-length reads could not be performed. Sequences were annotated with PyIR, a Python wrapper for IgBLAST v1.9, using IMGT germline references to assign V/J genes and CDR3. Reads were filtered out if the reads had weak V/J assignments (E-value above 1e-6), no CDR3, stop codons, out-of-frame junctions, or ambiguous translated residues. V3J clonotypes were defined as sequences sharing an identical inferred V gene, J gene, and CDR3 amino acid sequence. The percentage overlap between two repertoires was calculated by dividing the number of shared unique clonotypes by the size of the smaller repertoire. RTK rarefaction, the Chao1 estimator, and Recon v2.1 estimates of unobserved clonotypes were used to assess repertoire richness. For all TCRbeta clonotypes obtained by the gDNA method from a few donors, generation probabilities were computed with OLGA. As stored in TCRdb, this immuneACCESS dataset retains in-frame rearrangements with V and J assigned. A fraction of the clones does not appear; measured against another copy, unresolved V genes explain less than half of the discrepancy, and the remainder lacks a known reason. The V and J calls and the clone size are those of that table, but D and trimming were determined from the DNA. The sample data list about 600,000 clones, and around 97% of these were observed just once. Jointly, the top ten make up roughly 0.055% of the sample.

V lost 5 bases and J lost 1 base; the stretch between them is 3 bases long. CDR1 and CDR2 (MNHEY, SVGAGI) derive from the germline V gene. There are 13 amino acids in the CDR3, from cysteine to phenylalanine inclusive. Here the CDR3 DNA is all that survives: 39 bases in frame from base 1. The paper as a whole reports these results and caveats: Incomplete sequencing was indicated by rarefaction of sorted-subset datasets, despite the large sequencing depth. Clonotypes shared by all four sorted-subset donors showed higher generation probabilities than non-shared clonotypes. Estimated clonotype richness was generally larger for naive than for memory subsets. Pairwise subsampling indicated that sequencing depth was expected to affect the degree of clonotype sharing among donors. Sharing across four donors was observed for approximately 4.6% of naive CD4, less than 4% of naive CD8, about 2.3% of memory CD4, and about 0.38% of memory CD8 clonotypes. Sampling was restricted to blood, and TCR repertoires in tissues likely differ from the TCR repertoires found in blood. Because the study included a small number of donors, the genetic and exposure-history diversity represented was limited.

The donors were healthy, HIV-negative adults who had no recently reported acute infections or vaccinations. Only Caucasian adults living in Nashville, Tennessee, USA were represented among the donors. CD4+ T cells were enriched by magnetic negative selection; naive cells were then positively selected on CD45RA, and the negative fraction formed the memory subset. Blood was collected by leukapheresis, and PBMCs were isolated by Ficoll-Histopaque density gradient centrifugation and then cryopreserved in liquid nitrogen vapor phase. Analytical flow cytometry was used to check the purity and quantity of each magnetically sorted T cell population. Each sorted fraction had its genomic DNA isolated and then quantified by UV absorbance on a Nanodrop 2000c. This clone has just a few counts. Its target antigen remains unknown. The input lacks base qualities; no much larger clone sits a single base away.

Sequenced sample: naive CD4+ T cells sorted from blood. Explained via the paper, the cell subset or site label denotes: CD45RA+ positively selected. This sequence originates from a woman in her thirties in good health. The rearrangement joined TRBV6-5 to TRBJ2-6, with the D gene too uncertain to name. The CDR3 region: CASSRSGANVLTF. In nucleotides, the sequence is TGTGCCAGCAGTCGGTCTGGGGCCAACGTCCTGACTTTC.